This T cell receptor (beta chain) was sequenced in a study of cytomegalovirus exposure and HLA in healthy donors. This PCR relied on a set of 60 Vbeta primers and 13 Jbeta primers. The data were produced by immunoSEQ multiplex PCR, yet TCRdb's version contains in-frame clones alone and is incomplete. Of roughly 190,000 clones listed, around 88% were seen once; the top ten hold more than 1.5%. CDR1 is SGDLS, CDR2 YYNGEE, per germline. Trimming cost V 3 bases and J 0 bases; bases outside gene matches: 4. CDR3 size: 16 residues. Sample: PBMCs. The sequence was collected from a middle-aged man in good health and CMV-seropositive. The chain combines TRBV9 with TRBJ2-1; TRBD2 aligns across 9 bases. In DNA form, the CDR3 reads TGTGCCAGCAGCGGGACTAGCGCTATCTCCTACAATGAGCAGTTCTTC. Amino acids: CASSGTSAISYNEQFF.